These 16 T cell receptor beta chains came from one sample sequenced in a study of Graves' ophthalmopathy and Graves' hyperthyroidism. TCR beta CDR3 amplification used RNA transcripts. The first round was an RT-PCR with HTBI primers, and the second round was a multiplex PCR. TCRdb reprocessed the multiplex PCR reads via MiXCR and lists one record per CDR3 protein. The sample carries about 500,000 distinct CDR3 sequences, over 13% recorded once. The sequencing input was blood. These receptors all come from a woman under 40 with Graves' ophthalmopathy.

The chain carries TRBV6-4 and TRBJ1-6; tentatively, D is TRBD1 (5 bases). Trimming stripped 5 bases from V and 7 bases from J, with 15 bases between. In germline, CDR1 is MRHNA, CDR2 SNTAGT. The CDR3 length is 15 residues. The DNA for the CDR3 is TGTGCCAGCAGTTACGTGGCCCAGGGAAATTCACCCCTCCACTTT. Protein: CASSYVAQGNSPLHF.

This clonotype was counted ten times or more. The chain has TRBV20-1 and TRBJ1-1, with TRBD1 matching 9 bases. The CDR3 consists of 13 residues. V lost 5 bases to trimming and J lost 1 base; unmatched junction nucleotides: 2. Germline-derived CDR1 and CDR2 are DFQATT and SNEGSKA (reference sequence). CDR3 in amino acids: CSALQGANTEAFF. The CDR3 DNA is TGCAGTGCTCTACAGGGGGCGAACACTGAAGCTTTCTTT.

This clonotype was counted at least ten times. The chain carries TRBV28 and TRBJ2-7; the D gene is possibly TRBD2 (6 bases). The germline V and J ends were trimmed by 8 bases and 5 bases, with 10 bases remaining between them. In germline, CDR1 is MDHEN, CDR2 SYDVKM. The CDR3 has 11 residues. CDR3 DNA: TGTGCCAGCCGTGTAGCGGACGAGCAGTACTTC. This translates into CASRVADEQYF.

This clonotype was seen ten or more times. The chain is built from TRBV5-1 and TRBJ2-2, with 7 nucleotides matching TRBD1. Germline V CDR1 and CDR2: SGHRS, YFSETQ. J was trimmed by 4 bases and V by 4 bases; bases with no gene match: 7. CDR3 length: 15 amino acids. The CDR3, as DNA: TGCGCCAGCAGCCCGGACAGGCTTACCACCGGGGAGCTGTTTTTT. Its protein product is CASSPDRLTTGELFF. The full variable domain, in which reference TRBV5-1 and TRBJ2-2 provide the parts outside the CDR3, is KAGVTQTPRYLIKTRGQQVTLSCSPISGHRSVSWYQQTPGQGLQFLFEYFSETQRNKGNFPGRFSGRQFSNSRSEMNVSTLELGDSALYLCASSPDRLTTGELFFGEGSRLTVL.

This clonotype came up many times. The gene calls are TRBV24-1 and TRBJ2-5; D perhaps matches TRBD1 (6 bases). Per germline, CDR1 KGHDR and CDR2 SFDVKD. Trimming took off 5 bases at V and 5 bases at J, with 14 bases between the two ends. The CDR3 sequence is 14 residues long. DNA for the CDR3: TGTGCCACCAGTGTTGGGACACTTCAGGAGACCCAGTACTTC. It codes for CATSVGTLQETQYF.

This clonotype was counted at least ten times. V usage is TRBV6-5 and J usage is TRBJ2-7; D ambiguous. Germline loops: CDR1 MNHEY, CDR2 SVGAGI. The CDR3 is 15 residues long. V was trimmed by 0 bases and J by 0 bases, leaving 9 bases between them. The CDR3 nucleotides are TGTGCCAGCAGTTACTCGGTGGGCGGCTCCTACGAGCAGTACTTC. Protein sequence: CASSYSVGGSYEQYF.

In DNA form, the CDR3 reads TGTGCCAGCAGTGGGACAGGGGTTGACATTCAGTACTTC. This codes for CASSGTGVDIQYF. The genes are TRBV6-1 and TRBJ2-4, with 9 bases fitting TRBD1. Per the germline V gene, CDR1 is MNHNS and CDR2 is SASEGT. The CDR3 length is 13 residues. The trim removed 4 bases at V and 8 bases at J, leaving 3 bases unmatched.

This clonotype showed up many times. The V call is TRBV19, the J call TRBJ1-5; D may be TRBD1 (5 bases). The CDR3 extends over 15 amino acids. Germline-derived CDR1 and CDR2 are LNHDA and SQIVND (reference sequence). The V end lost 7 bases, the J end lost 3 bases, and 16 bases lay between the germline ends. In nucleotides, the CDR3 is TGTGCCAGTACCCCCGGGGCAGGCGACAATCAGCCCCAGCATTTT. Translating it yields CASTPGAGDNQPQHF.

This clonotype showed up many times. This rearrangement joins TRBV7-9 to TRBJ1-6, with D tentatively TRBD1 (5 bases). CDR3 length: 15 residues. V was cut by 8 bases and J by 8 bases, with 19 bases left in between. Germline-derived CDR1 and CDR2 are SEHNR and FQNEAQ (reference sequence). CDR3 coding DNA: TGTGCCAGCGGGCGTGCAGGGATGGGCGATTCACCCCTCCACTTT. As protein: CASGRAGMGDSPLHF.

This clonotype was counted at least ten times. The chain joins TRBV5-1 to TRBJ1-1, with 10 bases identical to TRBD1. Trimming cost V 4 bases and J 5 bases; bases outside gene matches: 8. The CDR3 is 15 amino acids. Germline CDR1 and CDR2: SGHRS and YFSETQ. As DNA, the CDR3 is TGCGCCAGCAGCAAAGGACAGGGGGGAGGTACTGAAGCTTTCTTT. It translates to CASSKGQGGGTEAFF.

This clonotype was found many times. CDR3 loop: CASSLPGNTEAFF. DNA for the CDR3: TGCGCCAGCAGCCTGCCAGGTAACACTGAAGCTTTCTTT. The genes are TRBV4-1 and TRBJ1-1, with D uncertain. The CDR3 length is 13 residues. Trimming took 4 bases from V and 2 from J, leaving 8 bases between them. CDR1 is MGHRA and CDR2 is YSYEKL in the germline V gene.

This clonotype was detected ten times or more. The genes are TRBV11-3 and TRBJ1-3, with D unclear. The germline V and J ends were trimmed by 3 bases and 3 bases, with 15 bases remaining between them. The CDR3 extends over 16 amino acids. Per germline, CDR1 SGHNT and CDR2 YENEEA. This chain's CDR3 is CASSLNLGGYGNTIYF. The CDR3 nucleotides are TGTGCCAGCAGCTTGAACCTGGGAGGCTATGGAAACACCATATATTTT. The variable domain in full, with the rest retrieved from reference TRBV11-3 and TRBJ1-3, is EAGVVQSPRYKIIEKKQPVAFWCNPISGHNTLYWYLQNLGQGPELLIRYENEEAVDDSQLPKDRFSAERLKGVDSTLKIQPAELGDSAVYLCASSLNLGGYGNTIYFGEGSWLTVV.

This clonotype occurred many times. The chain uses TRBV5-4 and TRBJ1-2; D not certain. The germline CDR1 and CDR2 sequences are SGHNT and YYREEE (reference sequence). This CDR3 region has 17 residues. The V gene lost 0 bases and the J gene lost 2 bases, with 17 bases spanning the gap. DNA of the CDR3: TGTGCCAGCAGCTTGGAGGCGGTCGCCAGTATCAACTATGGCTACACCTTC. Translating it yields CASSLEAVASINYGYTF. The whole variable domain, filled in from reference TRBV5-4 and TRBJ1-2, reads ETGVTQSPTHLIKTRGQQVTLRCSSQSGHNTVSWYQQALGQGPQFIFQYYREEENGRGNFPPRFSGLQFPNYSSELNVNALELDDSALYLCASSLEAVASINYGYTFGSGTRLTVV.

CDR3 loop: CSVEDRNRGGETQYF. CDR3 sequence (DNA): TGCAGCGTTGAAGATCGGAACAGGGGCGGGGAGACCCAGTACTTC. V is TRBV29-1 and J is TRBJ2-5; 7 bases line up with TRBD1. The CDR3 totals 15 residues. With 0 bases clipped from V and 5 bases from J, the junction kept 9 bases outside the gene matches. From germline, CDR1 is SQVTM and CDR2 ANQGSEA.

This clonotype was picked up many times. V gene TRBV12-3 or TRBV12-4 combines with J gene TRBJ1-2, with D perhaps matching TRBD1 (5 bases). The CDR3 totals 12 residues. Trimming cost V 6 bases and J 1 base, with 6 bases left between them. For the CDR3, the DNA is TGTGCCAGCAGCGACAGTAACTATGGCTACACCTTC. Translated, it gives CASSDSNYGYTF.

The table lists this clonotype with many counts. J is TRBJ1-1 and V is TRBV11-1, with D possibly TRBD1 on 6 matching bases. V lost 11 bases and J 4 bases, leaving 14 bases between the germline ends. Germline CDR1 and CDR2: SGHAT and FQDESV (reference sequence). The CDR3 sequence is 12 residues long. The chain's CDR3 is CAPREQGTEAFF. The CDR3 DNA is TGTGCCCCTAGGGAACAGGGCACTGAAGCTTTCTTT.